This TCR beta chain appears in the sequencing data of a study of cytomegalovirus exposure and HLA in healthy donors. Sampled while nominally healthy, donors likely had unrecorded immune exposures. To note about this clone: Its antigen is not known.

Primers: 60 Vbeta forward and 13 Jbeta reverse. The data were produced by immunoSEQ multiplex PCR, yet TCRdb's version contains in-frame clones alone and is incomplete. In the table there are around 50,000 clones, 65% to 90% of which are singletons. Study results and caveats: The study had only CMV serostatus as immune exposure information.

This CDR3 contains 16 residues. Trimming removed 7 bases from V and 0 bases from J; junction bases left unmatched: 7. The germline gives CDR1 MRHNA, CDR2 SNTAGT. This receptor was taken from a man aged 25-45 years in good health and CMV-seronegative. The chain links TRBV6-4 to TRBJ1-3; TRBD1 agrees at 9 bases. Sample: PBMCs. Here the CDR3 reads CASTPGTGYSGNTIYF. The CDR3 region has the DNA TGTGCCAGCACCCCCGGGACAGGGTACTCTGGAAACACCATATATTTT.